These T cell receptor beta chains were read from a single sample in a study of cytomegalovirus exposure and HLA in healthy donors. TCRdb keeps only in-frame clones here, not all; method: immunoSEQ multiplex PCR. The table shows 90,000 or so clones, with 85% occurring only once. The sequencing sample was made of PBMCs. These receptors came from a young man in good health and CMV-seropositive. CDR3s include the opening cysteine and the closing phenylalanine or tryptophan.

v_call,j_call,cdr3_aa
TRBV6-5,TRBJ2-3,CASSYGSSTDTQYF
TRBV28,TRBJ1-5,CASNYRGRADQPQHF
TRBV19,TRBJ2-1,CASSELTSGSDEQFF
TRBV5-4,TRBJ1-4,CASSLGQNNEKLFF
TRBV2,TRBJ2-4,CASSLGRAKNIQYF
TRBV27,TRBJ1-2,CASGDSPSYGYTF
TRBV5-6,TRBJ1-2,CASSLDGRGYGYTF
TRBV27,TRBJ2-3,CASTPDGRVTTDTQYF
TRBV2,TRBJ1-1,CASSDPLFAFF
TRBV27,TRBJ2-3,CASSSYRPPTDTQYF
TRBV30,TRBJ1-4,CAWSVNGGDEKLFF
TRBV5-1,TRBJ2-7,CASSPLAGGSYEQYF
TRBV19,TRBJ2-7,CASSILAGGPYEQYF
TRBV27,TRBJ2-3,CASSSIRAERDSTDTQYF
TRBV2,TRBJ2-3,CAIKPGITTSTDTQYF
TRBV19,TRBJ2-7,CASSIGQGSSYEQYF
TRBV10-3,TRBJ2-7,CAISVGGTGEQYF
TRBV5-6,TRBJ2-5,CASSLARTAKETQYF
TRBV30,TRBJ1-2,CAWSTRTGAGYTF
TRBV6-5,TRBJ2-7,CASRVGVQEYF
TRBV4-1,TRBJ1-2,CASSAPGTGLGYTF
TRBV4-1,TRBJ2-7,CASSPLSLAGSSEQYF
TRBV18,TRBJ1-5,CASSPGSPSDQPQHF
TRBV28,TRBJ2-3,CASSLGQGSDTQYF
TRBV27,TRBJ1-2,CASRRTGNYGYTF
TRBV5-1,TRBJ2-3,CASSFSGRATTDTQYF
TRBV7-8,TRBJ2-7,CASSPRQGVLYEQYF
TRBV5-1,TRBJ2-1,CASSPNEVVAYNEQFF
TRBV7-6,TRBJ2-3,CASSLSGTDTQYF
TRBV6-1,TRBJ2-6,CASGTEYSGANVLTF
TRBV25-1,TRBJ1-1,CASSPPGTANTEAFF
TRBV25-1,TRBJ2-7,CASRGTGSSYEQYF
TRBV19,TRBJ1-2,CASRGSGYYGYTF
TRBV6-1,TRBJ1-3,CASSVPGTGYTIYF
TRBV28,TRBJ1-2,CASSSIRDSNYGYTF
TRBV7-9,TRBJ2-2,CASSPGLAGSGDTGELFF
TRBV6-4,TRBJ2-2,CASSRDSGELFF
TRBV6-1,TRBJ2-7,CASRKWDTNYEQYF
TRBV7-9,TRBJ2-1,CASRWRERSYNEQFF
TRBV5-4,TRBJ2-5,CASSLGLAGAFETQYF
TRBV6-6,TRBJ2-2,CASSYSAGGSTGELFF
TRBV29-1,TRBJ2-5,CSSEGRVDVLSRAETQYF
TRBV14,TRBJ2-5,CASGRDREQETQYF
TRBV27,TRBJ2-2,CASSSGLAGVGELFF
TRBV5-1,TRBJ2-1,CASSLVLAGGPEQFF
TRBV4-1,TRBJ2-1,CASSQVPTIRRHNEQFF
TRBV5-8,TRBJ1-2,CASSHGRSGNGYTF
TRBV19,TRBJ1-3,CASSIAYHSGSSGNTIYF
TRBV29-1,TRBJ1-5,CSVGDRGSNQPQHF
TRBV10-1,TRBJ2-1,CASSVDRGYYNEQFF
TRBV10-3,TRBJ1-1,CAISDVGTEEAFF